This T cell receptor beta chain was found in a study of response to subunit inactivated influenza vaccine. Study-level results: Seasonal influenza vaccination, on each occasion, was suggested by the authors to recruit few new T cells.

TCRdb recomputed calls from the RT-PCR reads with MiXCR, one row per CDR3 protein. The table includes over 750,000 distinct CDR3 sequences, 21% detected once. This clonotype was counted ten times or more. The antigen is not known. The sample was PBMCs from blood, taken around 5 days after vaccination. This clonotype was obtained from a man between 45 and 60 years old who received an inactivated influenza vaccine.

The DNA for the CDR3 is TGTGCCAGCAGCTTAGGAGGGGAGATATATGGCTACACCTTC. Its translation: CASSLGGEIYGYTF. The V and J genes are TRBV5-5 and TRBJ1-2; perhaps TRBD1 as D (5 bases). The CDR3 has 14 residues. Trimming removed 2 bases at V and 5 bases at J, with 13 bases between. Germline V gene sequence: CDR1 SGHKS, CDR2 YYEKEE (reference sequence).